This T cell receptor (beta chain) came from a study of blood T cell repertoires in COVID-19. Across the study: COVID-19 samples from acute and convalescent phases originated in the United States, Italy and Spain. Sample material is recorded as cDNA or gDNA derived from T cells, B-cell-depleted T cells, or PBMCs.

Germline CDR1 reads SGHRS; CDR2 reads YFSETQ. There are 14 residues in the CDR3. Trimming took off 0 bases at V and 0 bases at J, with 6 bases between the two ends. Under the authors' procedure: Reference gene primer amplification in the assay estimated nucleated cell counts. Sequencing was performed with immunoSEQ multiplex PCR; in TCRdb, only in-frame clones are kept and a portion is missing. V and J calls and clone size are those listed in that table; D and trimming were worked out from the DNA. The sample lists about 340,000 clones; approximately 91% were seen once. In Seattle, patients joined the study during active infection and were tracked longitudinally.

The sample taken for sequencing was peripheral blood. The origin of this receptor is a woman between 70 and 85 years old with COVID-19, enrolled during active disease. The V and J genes are TRBV5-1 and TRBJ1-2; no definite D call. CDR3 sequence (DNA): TGCGCCAGCAGCTTGGGGGCAGCTAACTATGGCTACACCTTC. Translating it yields CASSLGAANYGYTF.